This T cell receptor (beta chain) was obtained from a study of blood T cell repertoires in COVID-19. Study-level background: From the United States, Italy and Spain came samples of acute and convalescent COVID-19. The analysed material was cDNA or gDNA that came from T cells, B-cell-depleted T cells, or PBMCs.

Germline CDR1 is SGHRS and CDR2 is YFSETQ. V was cut by 0 bases and J by 4 bases, with 10 bases left in between. This CDR3 region has 14 residues. Authors' analysis steps: Estimation of nucleated cell counts relied on the amplification of reference gene primers. Data came from immunoSEQ multiplex PCR; TCRdb stores just in-frame clones and leaves some out. That table is the source of V, J and clone size, and D and trimming were worked out from the DNA. This table has around 200,000 clones, about nine tenths appearing once. Source material: peripheral blood. The source is a man in his forties with acute or convalescent COVID-19. The chain couples TRBV5-1 to TRBJ1-1; D is ambiguous. The CDR3 sequence: CASSLDSLLTEAFF. The DNA of the CDR3 is TGCGCCAGCAGCTTGGACAGTCTTCTCACTGAAGCTTTCTTT.